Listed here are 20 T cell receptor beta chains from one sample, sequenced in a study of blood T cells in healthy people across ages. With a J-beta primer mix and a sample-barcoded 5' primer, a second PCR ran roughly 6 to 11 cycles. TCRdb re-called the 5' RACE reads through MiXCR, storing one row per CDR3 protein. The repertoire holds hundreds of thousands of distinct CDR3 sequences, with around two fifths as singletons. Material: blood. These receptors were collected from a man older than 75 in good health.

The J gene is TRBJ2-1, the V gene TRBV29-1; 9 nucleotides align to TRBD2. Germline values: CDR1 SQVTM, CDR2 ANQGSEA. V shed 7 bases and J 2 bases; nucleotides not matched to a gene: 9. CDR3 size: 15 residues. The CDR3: CSAETSGKTYNEQFF. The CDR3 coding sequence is TGCAGCGCTGAGACTAGCGGTAAGACCTACAATGAGCAGTTCTTC.

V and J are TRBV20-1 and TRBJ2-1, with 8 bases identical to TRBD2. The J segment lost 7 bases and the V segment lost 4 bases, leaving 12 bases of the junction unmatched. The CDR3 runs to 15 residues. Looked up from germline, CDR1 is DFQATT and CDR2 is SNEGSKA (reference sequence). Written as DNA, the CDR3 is TGCAGTGCTACCGGGTCGCCTAGCGGGTGGAATGAGCAGTTCTTC. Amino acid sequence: CSATGSPSGWNEQFF.

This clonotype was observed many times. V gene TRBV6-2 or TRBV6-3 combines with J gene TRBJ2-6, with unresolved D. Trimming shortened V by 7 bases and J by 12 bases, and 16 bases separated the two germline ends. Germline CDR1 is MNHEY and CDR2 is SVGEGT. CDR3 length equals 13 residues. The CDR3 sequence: CASTSSSVGVLTF. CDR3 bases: TGTGCCAGCACTTCCTCTTCGGTCGGCGTCCTGACTTTC.

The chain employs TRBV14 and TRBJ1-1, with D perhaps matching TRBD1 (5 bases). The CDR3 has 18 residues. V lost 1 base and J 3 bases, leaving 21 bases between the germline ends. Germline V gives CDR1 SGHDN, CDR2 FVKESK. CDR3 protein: CASSQVPEVGLAHTEAFF. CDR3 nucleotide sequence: TGTGCCAGCAGCCAAGTGCCGGAGGTGGGACTCGCCCACACTGAAGCTTTCTTT.

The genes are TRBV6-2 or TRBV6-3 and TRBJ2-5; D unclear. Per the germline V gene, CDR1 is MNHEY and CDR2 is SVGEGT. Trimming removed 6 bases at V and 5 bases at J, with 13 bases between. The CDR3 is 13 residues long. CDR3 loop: CASRPSGDETQYF. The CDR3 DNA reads TGTGCCAGCAGGCCTTCGGGCGACGAGACCCAGTACTTC.

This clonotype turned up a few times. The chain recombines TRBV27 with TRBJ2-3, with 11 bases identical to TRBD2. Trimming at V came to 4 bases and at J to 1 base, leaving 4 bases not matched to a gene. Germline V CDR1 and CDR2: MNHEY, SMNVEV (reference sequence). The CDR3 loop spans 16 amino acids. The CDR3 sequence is CASSSRTSGRTDTQYF. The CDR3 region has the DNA TGTGCCAGCAGTTCTCGGACTAGCGGGCGCACAGATACGCAGTATTTT.

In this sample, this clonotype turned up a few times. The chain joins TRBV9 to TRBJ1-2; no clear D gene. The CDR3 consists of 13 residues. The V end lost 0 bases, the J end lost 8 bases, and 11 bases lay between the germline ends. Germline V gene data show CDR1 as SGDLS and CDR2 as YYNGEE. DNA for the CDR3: TGTGCCAGCAGCGTAGACCCTGCCGGGGGCTACACCTTC. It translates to CASSVDPAGGYTF.

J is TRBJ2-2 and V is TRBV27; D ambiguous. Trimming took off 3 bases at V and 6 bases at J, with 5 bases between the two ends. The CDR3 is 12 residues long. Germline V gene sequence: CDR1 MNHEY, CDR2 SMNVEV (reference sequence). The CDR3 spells CASSFMAGELFF. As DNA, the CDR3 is TGTGCCAGCAGTTTTATGGCCGGGGAGCTGTTTTTT.

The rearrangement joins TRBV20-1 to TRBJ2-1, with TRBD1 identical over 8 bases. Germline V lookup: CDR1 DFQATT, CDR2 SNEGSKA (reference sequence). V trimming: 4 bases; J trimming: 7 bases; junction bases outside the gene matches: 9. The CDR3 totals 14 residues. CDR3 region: CSAMDRAAGNEQFF. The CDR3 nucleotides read TGCAGTGCTATGGACAGGGCCGCTGGGAATGAGCAGTTCTTC.

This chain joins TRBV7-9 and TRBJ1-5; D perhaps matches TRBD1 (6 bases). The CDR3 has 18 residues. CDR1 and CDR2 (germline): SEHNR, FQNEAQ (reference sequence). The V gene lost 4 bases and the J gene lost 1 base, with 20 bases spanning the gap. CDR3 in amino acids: CASSYTGGGELSNQPQHF. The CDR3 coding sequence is TGTGCCAGCAGCTATACGGGAGGGGGAGAATTGAGCAATCAGCCCCAGCATTTT.

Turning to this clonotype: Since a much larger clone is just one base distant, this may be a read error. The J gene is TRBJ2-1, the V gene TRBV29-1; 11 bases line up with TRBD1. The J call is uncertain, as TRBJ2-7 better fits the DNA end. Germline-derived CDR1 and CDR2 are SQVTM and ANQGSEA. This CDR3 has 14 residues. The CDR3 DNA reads TGCAGCGTGGGTATGGGACAGGGGGTTGGAGAGCAGTACTTC. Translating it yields CSVGMGQGVGEQYF.

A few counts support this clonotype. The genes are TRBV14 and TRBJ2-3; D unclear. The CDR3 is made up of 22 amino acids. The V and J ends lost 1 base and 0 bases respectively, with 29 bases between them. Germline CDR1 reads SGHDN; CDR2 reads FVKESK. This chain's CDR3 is CASSQVTPSSPSHPRSTDTQYF. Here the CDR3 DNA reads TGTGCCAGCAGCCAAGTAACACCTTCGAGCCCCAGCCACCCCAGGAGCACAGATACGCAGTATTTT.

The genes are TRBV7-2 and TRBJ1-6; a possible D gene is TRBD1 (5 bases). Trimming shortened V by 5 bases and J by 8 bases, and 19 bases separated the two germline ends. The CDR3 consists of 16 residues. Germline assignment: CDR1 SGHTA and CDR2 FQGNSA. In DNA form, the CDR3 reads TGTGCCAGCAGCATTGGGCAGGTTATGGGGGATTCACCCCTCCACTTT. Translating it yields CASSIGQVMGDSPLHF. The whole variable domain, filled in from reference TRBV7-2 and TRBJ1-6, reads GAGVSQSPSNKVTEKGKDVELRCDPISGHTALYWYRQSLGQGLEFLIYFQGNSAPDKSGLPSDRFSAERTGGSVSTLTIQRTQQEDSAVYLCASSIGQVMGDSPLHFGNGTRLTVT.

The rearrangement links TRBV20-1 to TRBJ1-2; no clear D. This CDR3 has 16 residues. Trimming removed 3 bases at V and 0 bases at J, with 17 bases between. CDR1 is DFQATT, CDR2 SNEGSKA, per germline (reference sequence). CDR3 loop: CSASLSPGATNYGYTF. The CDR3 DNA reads TGCAGTGCTAGTCTGTCCCCGGGCGCCACTAACTATGGCTACACCTTC.

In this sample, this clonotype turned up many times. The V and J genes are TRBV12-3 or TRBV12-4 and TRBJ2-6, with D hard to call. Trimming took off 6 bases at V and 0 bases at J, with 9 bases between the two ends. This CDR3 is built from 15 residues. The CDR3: CASSRAASGANVLTF. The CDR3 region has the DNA TGTGCCAGCAGCCGGGCCGCCTCTGGGGCCAACGTCCTGACTTTC.

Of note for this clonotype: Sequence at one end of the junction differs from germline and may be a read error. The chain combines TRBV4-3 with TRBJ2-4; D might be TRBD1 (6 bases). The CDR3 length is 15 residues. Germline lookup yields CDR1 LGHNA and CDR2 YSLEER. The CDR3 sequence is CARSQAARGQNIQYF. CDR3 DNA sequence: TGCGCCCGCAGCCAAGCCGCCAGGGGACAAAACATTCAGTACTTC.

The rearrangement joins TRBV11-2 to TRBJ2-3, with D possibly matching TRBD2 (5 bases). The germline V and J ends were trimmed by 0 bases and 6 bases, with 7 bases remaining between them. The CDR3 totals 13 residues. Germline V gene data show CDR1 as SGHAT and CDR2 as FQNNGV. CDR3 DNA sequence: TGTGCCAGCAGCTTAGATCCGGGGGATACGCAGTATTTT. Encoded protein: CASSLDPGDTQYF.

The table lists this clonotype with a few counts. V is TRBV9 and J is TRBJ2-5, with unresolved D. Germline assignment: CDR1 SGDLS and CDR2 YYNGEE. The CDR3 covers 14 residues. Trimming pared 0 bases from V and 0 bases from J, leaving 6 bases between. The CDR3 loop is CASSVAQYQETQYF. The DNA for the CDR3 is TGTGCCAGCAGCGTAGCACAGTACCAAGAGACCCAGTACTTC.

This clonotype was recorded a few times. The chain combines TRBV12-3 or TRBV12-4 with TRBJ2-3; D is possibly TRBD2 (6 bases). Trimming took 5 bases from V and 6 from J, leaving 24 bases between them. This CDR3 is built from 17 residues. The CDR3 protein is CASSHKTGTPTADTQYF. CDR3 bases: TGTGCCAGCAGTCATAAAACCGGGACTCCTACGGCGGATACGCAGTATTTT.

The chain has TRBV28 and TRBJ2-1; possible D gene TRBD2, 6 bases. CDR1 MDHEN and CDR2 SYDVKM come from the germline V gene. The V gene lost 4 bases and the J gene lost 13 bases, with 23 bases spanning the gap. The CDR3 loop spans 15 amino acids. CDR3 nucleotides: TGTGCCAGCAGTTCCGGGACGGCGTGGGGGGAGACTCAGTTCTTC. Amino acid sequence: CASSSGTAWGETQFF.